The sequence of this TCR beta chain was determined in a study of T-cell memory formation after mild COVID-19. General study points: In pre-infection memory, a portion of responding clones appeared, which suggested that cross-reactive memory joined.

TCRdb reprocessed the 5' RACE reads via MiXCR and lists one record per CDR3 protein. Among nearly 110,000 distinct CDR3 sequences listed, around 12% were seen once. Concerning this clonotype itself: No antigen is known for it.

The CDR3 extends over 14 amino acids. With 4 bases removed from V and 6 bases from J, the gap between germline ends came to 13 bases. Germline loops: CDR1 SGHAT, CDR2 FQNNGV. The chain has TRBV11-2 and TRBJ2-4; D unclear. This clonotype was obtained from an adult woman who had mild COVID-19 (a few samples of this study predate the infection). Cell type and time point are not known. The sequencing sample was made of PBMCs or a T cell subset sorted from them (not recorded which). The CDR3 coding sequence is TGTGCCAGCAGCTACCCCCCAATGGCAAACATTCAGTACTTC. Encoded protein: CASSYPPMANIQYF.